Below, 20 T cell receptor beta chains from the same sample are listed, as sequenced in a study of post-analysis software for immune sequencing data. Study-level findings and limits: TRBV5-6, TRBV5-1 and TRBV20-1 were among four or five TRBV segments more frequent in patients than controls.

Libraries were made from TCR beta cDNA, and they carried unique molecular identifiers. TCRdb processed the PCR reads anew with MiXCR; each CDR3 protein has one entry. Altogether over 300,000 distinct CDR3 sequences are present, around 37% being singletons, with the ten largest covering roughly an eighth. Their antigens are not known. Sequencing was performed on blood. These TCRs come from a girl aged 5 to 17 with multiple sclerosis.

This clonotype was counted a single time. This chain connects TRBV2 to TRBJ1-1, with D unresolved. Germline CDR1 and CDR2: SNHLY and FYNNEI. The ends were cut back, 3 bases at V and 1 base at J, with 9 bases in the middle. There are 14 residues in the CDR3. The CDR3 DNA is TGTGCCAGCAGTGAGCAGAGTGAGAACACTGAAGCTTTCTTT. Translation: CASSEQSENTEAFF. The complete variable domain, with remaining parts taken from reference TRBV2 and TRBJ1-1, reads EPEVTQTPSHQVTQMGQEVILRCVPISNHLYFYWYRQILGQKVEFLVSFYNNEISEKSEIFDDQFSVERPDGSNFTLKIRSTKLEDSAMYFCASSEQSENTEAFFGQGTRLTVV.

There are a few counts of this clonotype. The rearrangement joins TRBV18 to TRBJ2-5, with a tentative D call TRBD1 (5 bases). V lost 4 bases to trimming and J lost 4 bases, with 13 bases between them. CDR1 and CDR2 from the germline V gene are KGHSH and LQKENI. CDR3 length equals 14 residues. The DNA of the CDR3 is TGTGCCAGCTCACTCCGACAGCGATCAGAGACCCAGTACTTC. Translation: CASSLRQRSETQYF.

The DNA of the CDR3 is TGTGCCAGCACCACACGGGATGGAGGCGGTCCTCCTGGCACAGATACGCAGTATTTT. Amino acid sequence: CASTTRDGGGPPGTDTQYF. The rearrangement uses TRBV9 and TRBJ2-3; tentative D call: TRBD2 (5 bases). This CDR3 has 19 residues. V lost 6 bases, J lost 1 base, and 27 bases lay in between. Per the germline V gene, CDR1 is SGDLS and CDR2 is YYNGEE.

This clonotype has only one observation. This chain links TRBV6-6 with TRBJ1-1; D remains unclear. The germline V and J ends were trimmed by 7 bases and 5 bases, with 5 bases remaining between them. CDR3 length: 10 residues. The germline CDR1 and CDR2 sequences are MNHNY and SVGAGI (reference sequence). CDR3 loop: CASKVTEAFF. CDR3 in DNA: TGTGCCAGCAAGGTAACTGAAGCTTTCTTT.

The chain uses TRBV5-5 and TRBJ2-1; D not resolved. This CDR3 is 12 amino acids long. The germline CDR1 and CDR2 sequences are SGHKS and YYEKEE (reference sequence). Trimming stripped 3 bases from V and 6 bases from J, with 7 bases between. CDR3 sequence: CASSWAGNEQFF. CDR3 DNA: TGTGCCAGCAGCTGGGCTGGCAATGAGCAGTTCTTC.

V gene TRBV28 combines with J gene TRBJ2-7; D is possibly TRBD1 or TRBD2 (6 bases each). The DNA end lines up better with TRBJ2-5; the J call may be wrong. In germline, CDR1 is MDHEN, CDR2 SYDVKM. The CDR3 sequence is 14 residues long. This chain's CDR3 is CASSLGQTRETQYF. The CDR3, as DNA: TGTGCCAGCAGTTTAGGACAGACTAGAGAGACCCAGTACTTC.

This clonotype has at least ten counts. Written as DNA, the CDR3 is TGTGCCAGCAGTTGGGGGGGTGAGCAGTACTTC. This translates into CASSWGGEQYF. The rearrangement uses TRBV2 and TRBJ2-7; the match to TRBD2 covers 7 bases. This CDR3 has 11 residues. Germline V gene data show CDR1 as SNHLY and CDR2 as FYNNEI. The trim removed 5 bases at V and 7 bases at J, leaving 2 bases unmatched. The full variable domain, rest sourced from reference TRBV2 and TRBJ2-7, is EPEVTQTPSHQVTQMGQEVILRCVPISNHLYFYWYRQILGQKVEFLVSFYNNEISEKSEIFDDQFSVERPDGSNFTLKIRSTKLEDSAMYFCASSWGGEQYFGPGTRLTVT.

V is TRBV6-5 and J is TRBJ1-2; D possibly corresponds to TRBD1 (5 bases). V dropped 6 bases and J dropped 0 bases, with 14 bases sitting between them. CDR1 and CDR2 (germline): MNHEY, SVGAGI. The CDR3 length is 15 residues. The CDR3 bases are TGTGCCAGCAGCCGCGGGGGGACGACTAACTATGGCTACACCTTC. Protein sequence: CASSRGGTTNYGYTF.

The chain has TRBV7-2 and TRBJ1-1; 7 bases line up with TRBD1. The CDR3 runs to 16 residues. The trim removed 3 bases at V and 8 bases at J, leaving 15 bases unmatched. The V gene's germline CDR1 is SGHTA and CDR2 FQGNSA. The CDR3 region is CASSFWGRGEAGEAFF. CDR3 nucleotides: TGTGCCAGCAGCTTTTGGGGCAGGGGGGAGGCTGGCGAAGCTTTCTTT.

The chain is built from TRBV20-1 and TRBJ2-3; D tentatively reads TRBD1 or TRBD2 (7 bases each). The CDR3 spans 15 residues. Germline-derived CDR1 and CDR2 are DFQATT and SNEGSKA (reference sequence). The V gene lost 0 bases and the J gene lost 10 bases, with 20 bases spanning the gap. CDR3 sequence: CSARDPSRGGRAQYF. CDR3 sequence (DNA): TGCAGTGCTAGAGATCCTAGCAGGGGGGGGAGGGCGCAGTATTTT.

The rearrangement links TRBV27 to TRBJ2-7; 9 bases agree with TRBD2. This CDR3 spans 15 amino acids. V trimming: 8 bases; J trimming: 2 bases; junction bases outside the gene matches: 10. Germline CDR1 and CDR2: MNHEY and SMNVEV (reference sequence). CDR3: CASSPWGGGAYEQYF. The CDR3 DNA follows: TGTGCCAGCTCCCCTTGGGGCGGGGGGGCCTACGAGCAGTACTTC.

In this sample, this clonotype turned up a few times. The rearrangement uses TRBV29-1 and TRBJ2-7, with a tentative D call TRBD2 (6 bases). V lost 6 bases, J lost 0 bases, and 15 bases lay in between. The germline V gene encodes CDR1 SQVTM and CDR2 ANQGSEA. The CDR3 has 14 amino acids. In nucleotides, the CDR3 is TGCAGCGTGACGCGACCGGGGGTCTCCTACGAGCAGTACTTC. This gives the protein CSVTRPGVSYEQYF.

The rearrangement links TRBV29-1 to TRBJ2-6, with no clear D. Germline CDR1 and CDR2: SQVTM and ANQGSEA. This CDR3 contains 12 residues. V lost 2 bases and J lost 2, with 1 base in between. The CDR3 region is CSVETGANVLTF. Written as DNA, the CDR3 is TGCAGCGTTGAAACTGGGGCCAACGTCCTGACTTTC.

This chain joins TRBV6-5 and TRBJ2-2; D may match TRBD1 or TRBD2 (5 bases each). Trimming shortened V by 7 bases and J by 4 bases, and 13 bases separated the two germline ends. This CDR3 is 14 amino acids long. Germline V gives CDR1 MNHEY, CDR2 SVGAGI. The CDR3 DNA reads TGTGCCAGCAATAGAGGGGCCGGCACCGGGGAGCTGTTTTTT. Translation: CASNRGAGTGELFF.

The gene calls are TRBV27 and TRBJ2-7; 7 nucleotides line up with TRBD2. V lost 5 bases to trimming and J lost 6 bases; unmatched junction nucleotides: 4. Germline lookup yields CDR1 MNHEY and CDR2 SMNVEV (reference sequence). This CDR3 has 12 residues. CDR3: CASSPIAGEQYF. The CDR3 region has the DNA TGTGCCAGCAGTCCTATAGCGGGCGAGCAGTACTTC.

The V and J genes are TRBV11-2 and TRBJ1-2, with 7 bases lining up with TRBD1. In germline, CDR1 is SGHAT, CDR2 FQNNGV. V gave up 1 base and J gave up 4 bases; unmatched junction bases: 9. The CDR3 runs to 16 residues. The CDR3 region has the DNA TGTGCCAGCAGCTTAGCCCCTACAGGGGTTCCCTATGGCTACACCTTC. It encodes CASSLAPTGVPYGYTF.

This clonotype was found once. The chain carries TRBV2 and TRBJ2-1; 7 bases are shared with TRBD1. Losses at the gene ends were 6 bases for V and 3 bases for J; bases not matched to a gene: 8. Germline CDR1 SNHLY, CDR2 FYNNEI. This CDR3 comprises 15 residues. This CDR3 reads CASRAQQGVYNEQFF. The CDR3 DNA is TGTGCCAGCAGGGCCCAGCAGGGGGTCTACAATGAGCAGTTCTTC.

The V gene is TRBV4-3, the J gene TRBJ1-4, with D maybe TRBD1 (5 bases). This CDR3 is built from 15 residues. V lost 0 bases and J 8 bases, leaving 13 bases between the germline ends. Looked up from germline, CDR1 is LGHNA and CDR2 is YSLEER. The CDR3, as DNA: TGCGCCAGCAGCCAAGAGGGGGACCCGCGGGAAAAACTGTTTTTT. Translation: CASSQEGDPREKLFF.

CDR3 region: CASRTDGPWDRSAFF. For the CDR3, the DNA is TGTGCCAGCAGGACTGACGGTCCTTGGGACAGAAGTGCTTTCTTT. This chain uses TRBV7-9 with TRBJ1-1, with 7 bases matching TRBD1. The CDR3 spans 15 residues. Germline V gene data show CDR1 as SEHNR and CDR2 as FQNEAQ (reference sequence). V shed 6 bases, J shed 11 bases, and the junction held 18 bases outside the gene matches.

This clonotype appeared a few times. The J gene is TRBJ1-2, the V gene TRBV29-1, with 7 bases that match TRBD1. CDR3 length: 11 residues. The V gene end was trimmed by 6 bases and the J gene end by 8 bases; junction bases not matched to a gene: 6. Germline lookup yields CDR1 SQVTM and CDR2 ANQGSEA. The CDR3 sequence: CSVYRGLGYTF. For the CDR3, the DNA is TGCAGCGTGTACAGGGGATTGGGCTACACCTTC.